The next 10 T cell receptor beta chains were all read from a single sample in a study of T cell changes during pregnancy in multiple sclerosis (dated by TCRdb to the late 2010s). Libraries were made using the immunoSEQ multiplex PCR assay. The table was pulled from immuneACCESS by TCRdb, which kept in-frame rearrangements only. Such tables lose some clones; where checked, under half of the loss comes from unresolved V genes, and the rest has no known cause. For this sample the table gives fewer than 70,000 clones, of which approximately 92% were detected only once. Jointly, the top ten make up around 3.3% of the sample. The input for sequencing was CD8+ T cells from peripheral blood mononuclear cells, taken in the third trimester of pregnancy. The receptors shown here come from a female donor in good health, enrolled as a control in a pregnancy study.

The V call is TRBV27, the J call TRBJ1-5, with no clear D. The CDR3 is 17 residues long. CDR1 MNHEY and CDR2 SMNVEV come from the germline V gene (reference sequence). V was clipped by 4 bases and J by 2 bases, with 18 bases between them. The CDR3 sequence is CASSSSPDILGNQPQHF. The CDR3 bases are TGTGCCAGCAGTTCTAGCCCGGATATACTGGGCAATCAGCCCCAGCATTTT.

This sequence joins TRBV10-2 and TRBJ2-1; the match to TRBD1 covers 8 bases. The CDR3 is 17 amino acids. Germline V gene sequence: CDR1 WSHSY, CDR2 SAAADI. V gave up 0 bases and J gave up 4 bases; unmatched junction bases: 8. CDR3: CASSESTRGRGYNEQFF. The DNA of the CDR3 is TGCGCCAGCAGTGAGTCGACCAGGGGGCGAGGGTACAATGAGCAGTTCTTC.

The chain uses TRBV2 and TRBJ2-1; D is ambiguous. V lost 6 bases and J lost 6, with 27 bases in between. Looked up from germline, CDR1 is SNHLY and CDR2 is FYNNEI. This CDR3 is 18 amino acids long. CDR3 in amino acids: CASSDRSLGRAHSNEQFF. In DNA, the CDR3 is TGTGCCAGCAGCGATCGATCCCTCGGTCGAGCTCACTCCAATGAGCAGTTCTTC.

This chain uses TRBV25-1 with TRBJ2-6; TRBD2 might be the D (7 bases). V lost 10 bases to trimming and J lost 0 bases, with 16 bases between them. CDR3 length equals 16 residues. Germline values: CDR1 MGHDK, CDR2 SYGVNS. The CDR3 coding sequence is TGTGCCACCGGGAGGACAGTCAGCTCTGGGGCCAACGTCCTGACTTTC. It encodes CATGRTVSSGANVLTF.

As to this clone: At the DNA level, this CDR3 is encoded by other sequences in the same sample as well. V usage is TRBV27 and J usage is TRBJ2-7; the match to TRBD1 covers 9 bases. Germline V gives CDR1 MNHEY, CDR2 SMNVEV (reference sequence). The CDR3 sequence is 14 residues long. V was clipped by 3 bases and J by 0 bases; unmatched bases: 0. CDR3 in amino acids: CASSLGQGSYEQYF. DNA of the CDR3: TGTGCCAGCAGTTTGGGACAGGGCTCCTACGAGCAGTACTTC.

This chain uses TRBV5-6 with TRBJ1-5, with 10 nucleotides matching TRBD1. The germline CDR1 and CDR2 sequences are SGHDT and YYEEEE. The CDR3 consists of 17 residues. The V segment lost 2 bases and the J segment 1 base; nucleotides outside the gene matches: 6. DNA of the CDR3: TGTGCCAGCAGCTTTGGGACAGGGGCACCCAGCAATCAGCCCCAGCATTTT. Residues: CASSFGTGAPSNQPQHF.

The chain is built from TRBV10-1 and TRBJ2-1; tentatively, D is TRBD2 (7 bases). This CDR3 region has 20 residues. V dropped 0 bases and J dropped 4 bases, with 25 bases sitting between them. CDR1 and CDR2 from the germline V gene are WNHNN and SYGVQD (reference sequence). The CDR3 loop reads CASSESSLFRGGAHYNEQFF. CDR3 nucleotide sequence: TGCGCCAGCAGTGAGTCGAGCCTTTTTCGTGGGGGGGCGCATTACAATGAGCAGTTCTTC.

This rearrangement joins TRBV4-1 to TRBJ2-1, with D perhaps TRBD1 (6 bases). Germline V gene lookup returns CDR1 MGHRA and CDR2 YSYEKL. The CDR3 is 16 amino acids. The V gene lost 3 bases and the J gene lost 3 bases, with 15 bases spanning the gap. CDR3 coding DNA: TGCGCCAGCAGCCAGGATGACAGGATGGTCTACAATGAGCAGTTCTTC. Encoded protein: CASSQDDRMVYNEQFF.

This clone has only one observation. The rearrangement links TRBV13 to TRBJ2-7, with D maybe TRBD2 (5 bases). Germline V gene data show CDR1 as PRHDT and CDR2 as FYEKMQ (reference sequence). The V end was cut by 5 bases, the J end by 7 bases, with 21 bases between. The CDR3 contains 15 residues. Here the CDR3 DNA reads TGTGCCAGCAGCCCCGGTTCGGCCGGAGGTGAGGAGCAGTACTTC. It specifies CASSPGSAGGEEQYF.

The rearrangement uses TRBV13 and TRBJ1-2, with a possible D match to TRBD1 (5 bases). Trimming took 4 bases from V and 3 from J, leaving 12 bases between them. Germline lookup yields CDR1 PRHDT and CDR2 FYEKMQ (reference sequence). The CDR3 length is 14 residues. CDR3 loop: CASSSGRGDYGYTF. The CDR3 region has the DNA TGTGCCAGCAGCTCCGGACGGGGGGACTATGGCTACACCTTC.